What follows are 4 T cell receptor beta chains derived from one specimen sequenced in a study of blood T cell repertoires in COVID-19. Sequenced by immunoSEQ multiplex PCR; TCRdb stores in-frame clones only, minus some. In the table there are around 370,000 clones, more than 75% of which are singletons. Sequencing was performed on PBMCs or T cells enriched from blood (not recorded which). The receptors stem from a young woman who had recovered from COVID-19.

This sequence joins TRBV6-5 and TRBJ1-2; D remains unclear. CDR1 is MNHEY, CDR2 SVGAGI, per germline. The CDR3 runs to 13 residues. Trimming pared 2 bases from V and 4 bases from J, leaving 8 bases between. The CDR3 loop is CASSYGSSYGYTF. The DNA for the CDR3 is TGTGCCAGCAGTTACGGCAGTTCCTATGGCTACACCTTC.

This chain joins TRBV27 and TRBJ2-2; 9 positions agree with TRBD1. The V gene's germline CDR1 is MNHEY and CDR2 SMNVEV (reference sequence). The CDR3 length is 14 residues. Trimming removed 5 bases from V and 7 bases from J; junction bases left unmatched: 5. The CDR3 DNA is TGTGCCAGCAGTCTTAGGACAGGGGTCGGGGAGCTGTTTTTT. Protein: CASSLRTGVGELFF.

V and J are TRBV27 and TRBJ2-2; unclear D gene. The CDR3 consists of 15 residues. V gave up 3 bases and J gave up 0 bases, with 8 bases separating them. CDR1 is MNHEY, CDR2 SMNVEV, per germline (reference sequence). The CDR3 region is CASSLGTANTGELFF. CDR3 in DNA: TGTGCCAGCAGTTTGGGTACAGCGAACACCGGGGAGCTGTTTTTT.

The J gene is TRBJ1-1, the V gene TRBV30; weak D call: TRBD1 (6 bases). Looked up from germline, CDR1 is GTSNPN and CDR2 is SVGIG (reference sequence). CDR3 size: 12 residues. The V and J ends lost 5 bases and 3 bases respectively, with 10 bases between them. The CDR3 nucleotides are TGTGCCTGGGGAGGGGGGCACACTGAAGCTTTCTTT. This sequence encodes CAWGGGHTEAFF. Full variable domain (missing parts from reference TRBV30 and TRBJ1-1): SQTIHQWPATLVQPVGSPLSLECTVEGTSNPNLYWYRQAAGRGLQLLFYSVGIGQISSEVPQNLSASRPQDRQFILSSKKLLLSDSGFYLCAWGGGHTEAFFGQGTRLTVV.